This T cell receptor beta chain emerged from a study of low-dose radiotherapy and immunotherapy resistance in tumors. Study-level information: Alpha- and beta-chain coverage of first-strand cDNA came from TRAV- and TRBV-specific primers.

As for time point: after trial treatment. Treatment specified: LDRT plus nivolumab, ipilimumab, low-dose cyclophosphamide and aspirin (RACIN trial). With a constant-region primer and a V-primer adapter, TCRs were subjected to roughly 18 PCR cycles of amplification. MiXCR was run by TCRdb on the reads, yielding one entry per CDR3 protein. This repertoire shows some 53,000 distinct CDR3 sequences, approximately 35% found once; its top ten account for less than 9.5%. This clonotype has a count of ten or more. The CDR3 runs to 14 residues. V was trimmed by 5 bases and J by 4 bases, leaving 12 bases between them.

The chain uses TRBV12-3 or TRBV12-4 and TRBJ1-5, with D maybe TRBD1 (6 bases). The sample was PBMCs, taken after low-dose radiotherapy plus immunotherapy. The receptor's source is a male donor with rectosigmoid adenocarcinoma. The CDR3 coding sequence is TGTGCCAGCAGTCAACAGGGTGGGAATCAGCCCCAGCATTTT. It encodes CASSQQGGNQPQHF.